This TCR beta chain was identified in a study of metastatic and nonmetastatic thyroid tumors. TCRdb re-analyzed the PCR reads through MiXCR. Among more than 25,000 clones listed, around 7.4% were seen once. This clone has a count of ten or more. Patients underwent thyroid surgery, and none had received any treatment before it. This receptor was identified in a female donor with papillary thyroid cancer or a benign thyroid nodule (not recorded which). Some clones in this sample may be carry-over from other donors' samples. The sample comprised blood.

CDR3 residues: CASSLQGAGETQYF. The CDR3 DNA reads TGCGCCAGCAGCTTGCAGGGGGCTGGAGAGACCCAGTACTTC. The chain employs TRBV5-1 and TRBJ2-5; the match to TRBD1 covers 8 bases. The CDR3 runs 14 residues. The germline CDR1 and CDR2 sequences are SGHRS and YFSETQ. Unmatched junction bases numbered 3, after V lost 1 base and J lost 4 bases.